These 29 T cell receptor beta chains were sequenced from one sample in a study of CD8 T cells in Susac syndrome. After extraction with the RNeasy kit, roughly 0.5 to 1 ug of the RNA was reverse transcribed using random hexamers. In TCRdb, the immunoSEQ multiplex PCR reads were re-called with MiXCR into one record per CDR3 protein. The table has about 210,000 distinct CDR3 sequences, 95% seen once. The sequencing sample was made of CD4+ T cells from PBMCs. The receptor source for this set is a human donor with multiple sclerosis.

The rearrangement uses TRBV29-1 and TRBJ2-6; D may be TRBD1 (6 bases). CDR3 length: 16 amino acids. V lost 5 bases and J lost 0, with 14 bases in between. Germline values: CDR1 SQVTM, CDR2 ANQGSEA. The CDR3 DNA reads TGCAGCGTTAGGGACACCCAGTACTCTGGGGCCAACGTCCTGACTTTC. Translated: CSVRDTQYSGANVLTF. Using reference TRBV29-1 and TRBJ2-6 for the parts outside the CDR3, the full variable domain is SAVISQKPSRDICQRGTSLTIQCQVDSQVTMMFWYRQQPGQSLTLIATANQGSEATYESGFVIDKFPISRPNLTFSTLTVSNMSPEDSSIYLCSVRDTQYSGANVLTFGAGSRLTVL.

The V and J genes are TRBV6-1 and TRBJ2-2; TRBD1 might be the D (6 bases). The germline V and J ends were trimmed by 3 bases and 8 bases, with 10 bases remaining between them. This CDR3 region has 13 residues. CDR1 MNHNS and CDR2 SASEGT come from the germline V gene. CDR3 sequence: CASSEGARGELFF. In nucleotides, the CDR3 is TGTGCCAGCAGTGAGGGGGCTCGGGGGGAGCTGTTTTTT.

This sequence joins TRBV20-1 and TRBJ2-1; D uncertain. The CDR3 runs 16 residues. From germline, CDR1 is DFQATT and CDR2 SNEGSKA (reference sequence). The V gene lost 3 bases and the J gene lost 8 bases, with 23 bases spanning the gap. The CDR3 nucleotides are TGCAGTGCTAGGGACCCTCTTTGGAGAAAAGGCGATGAGCAGTTCTTC. It codes for CSARDPLWRKGDEQFF.

The chain uses TRBV7-2 and TRBJ2-7, with a tentative D call TRBD2 (5 bases). V was pared by 5 bases and J by 5 bases, with 16 bases between. Germline CDR1 and CDR2: SGHTA and FQGNSA. The CDR3 length is 14 residues. The CDR3 here is CASSPRPGRNEQYF. In DNA, the CDR3 is TGTGCCAGCAGCCCACGACCGGGGAGAAACGAGCAGTACTTC. The complete variable domain, with remaining parts taken from reference TRBV7-2 and TRBJ2-7, reads GAGVSQSPSNKVTEKGKDVELRCDPISGHTALYWYRQSLGQGLEFLIYFQGNSAPDKSGLPSDRFSAERTGGSVSTLTIQRTQQEDSAVYLCASSPRPGRNEQYFGPGTRLTVT.

CDR3 nucleotides: TGTGCCAGCAGAAAGACGGAGATGAACACTGAAGCTTTCTTT. Protein sequence: CASRKTEMNTEAFF. This chain links TRBV12-3 or TRBV12-4 with TRBJ1-1; D remains unclear. CDR3 length equals 14 residues. V lost 6 bases to trimming and J lost 0 bases, with 11 bases between them.

V and J are TRBV27 and TRBJ2-7, with D maybe TRBD2 (6 bases). The CDR3 has 14 amino acids. From germline, CDR1 is MNHEY and CDR2 SMNVEV (reference sequence). V was clipped by 5 bases and J by 2 bases, with 13 bases between them. CDR3 protein: CASSAAGTPYEQYF. For the CDR3, the DNA is TGTGCCAGCAGTGCCGCGGGGACTCCCTACGAGCAGTACTTC.

The CDR3 DNA reads TGTGCCAGCAGTTACCCGAATCAAGGGCGGGACGAGCAGTACTTC. Translating gives CASSYPNQGRDEQYF. This sequence joins TRBV6-6 and TRBJ2-7, with D maybe TRBD2 (5 bases). This CDR3 is built from 15 residues. Per the germline V gene, CDR1 is MNHNY and CDR2 is SVGAGI (reference sequence). V was clipped by 2 bases and J by 5 bases, with 16 bases between them.

This sequence joins TRBV25-1 and TRBJ2-5, with D possibly being TRBD1 or TRBD2 (5 bases each). This CDR3 is built from 15 residues. Between the trimmed V and J ends, which lost 4 bases and 6 bases, there was a span of 18 bases. The V gene's germline CDR1 is MGHDK and CDR2 SYGVNS. The DNA of the CDR3 is TGTGCCAGCAGTGGAGGGGCACTCCTAGGGAAGACCCAGTACTTC. Translating it yields CASSGGALLGKTQYF.

This clonotype was detected only once. The chain links TRBV14 to TRBJ2-7; D is undetermined. V dropped 4 bases and J dropped 3 bases, with 19 bases sitting between them. This CDR3 is built from 16 residues. Germline CDR1 reads SGHDN; CDR2 reads FVKESK. CDR3 DNA: TGTGCCAGCAGCCCAGCCTCCTTGGGGATCGACTACGAGCAGTACGTC. It yields the protein CASSPASLGIDYEQYV.

The CDR3 sequence is CATAPGQGPGSNQPQHF. The CDR3 DNA is TGTGCCACCGCACCGGGACAGGGCCCAGGGAGCAATCAGCCCCAGCATTTT. V and J are TRBV15 and TRBJ1-5, with TRBD1 identical over 9 bases. This CDR3 region has 17 residues. Germline V gene data show CDR1 as LNHNV and CDR2 as YYDKDF (reference sequence). Germline trimming cut 8 bases from V and 1 base from J; bases unmatched to any gene: 12. The full variable domain, with the rest looked up from reference TRBV15 and TRBJ1-5, is DAMVIQNPRYQVTQFGKPVTLSCSQTLNHNVMYWYQQKSSQAPKLLFHYYDKDFNNEADTPDNFQSRRPNTSFCFLDIRSPGLGDTAMYLCATAPGQGPGSNQPQHFGDGTRLSIL.

The rearrangement links TRBV20-1 to TRBJ2-3; TRBD2 agrees at 12 bases. J lost 2 bases, V lost 2 bases, and 8 bases had no gene match. The length of the CDR3 is 17 residues. Germline V gene data show CDR1 as DFQATT and CDR2 as SNEGSKA (reference sequence). The CDR3 reads CSARMGLAGGATDTQYF. In DNA form, the CDR3 reads TGCAGTGCTAGAATGGGCCTAGCGGGGGGGGCCACAGATACGCAGTATTTT.

This chain connects TRBV30 to TRBJ1-2, with a possible D match to TRBD1 (5 bases). This CDR3 is 13 amino acids long. V lost 0 bases, J lost 4 bases, and 9 bases lay in between. The germline V gene has CDR1 GTSNPN and CDR2 SVGIG (reference sequence). This CDR3 is CAWSVRGVYGYTF. The CDR3 nucleotides are TGTGCCTGGAGTGTACGGGGGGTCTATGGCTACACCTTC.

The chain has TRBV29-1 and TRBJ2-3; TRBD2 agrees at 8 bases. Trimming removed 4 bases from V and 5 bases from J; junction bases left unmatched: 5. The CDR3 consists of 13 residues. Germline values: CDR1 SQVTM, CDR2 ANQGSEA. CDR3 in DNA: TGCAGCGTTGCGGGGGGGCGGAGAGATACGCAGTATTTT. Encoded protein: CSVAGGRRDTQYF.

The rearrangement uses TRBV20-1 and TRBJ1-6; D might be TRBD1 (5 bases). The CDR3 is 14 residues long. Germline-derived CDR1 and CDR2 are DFQATT and SNEGSKA (reference sequence). V shed 7 bases and J shed 9 bases, with 19 bases lying between them. CDR3 sequence (DNA): TGCAGTGTCGGGAAAGAGGGGTTTGGTTCACCCCTCCACTTT. Translation gives CSVGKEGFGSPLHF.

This rearrangement joins TRBV9 to TRBJ1-5; D ambiguous. The V gene lost 3 bases and the J gene lost 0 bases, with 10 bases spanning the gap. Germline V CDR1 and CDR2: SGDLS, YYNGEE. The length of the CDR3 is 15 residues. CDR3: CASSAGYYSNQPQHF. The CDR3 DNA reads as TGTGCCAGCAGCGCGGGCTATTATAGCAATCAGCCCCAGCATTTT. Combining the CDR3 with reference TRBV9 and TRBJ1-5 gives the whole variable domain DSGVTQTPKHLITATGQRVTLRCSPRSGDLSVYWYQQSLDQGLQFLIQYYNGEERAKGNILERFSAQQFPDLHSELNLSSLELGDSALYFCASSAGYYSNQPQHFGDGTRLSIL.

This clonotype appeared once. V is TRBV15 and J is TRBJ2-1, with D tentatively TRBD1 (5 bases). V lost 5 bases, J lost 2 bases, and 10 bases lay in between. CDR1 LNHNV and CDR2 YYDKDF come from the germline V gene (reference sequence). This CDR3 is 14 amino acids long. The chain's CDR3 is CATSQAGTYNEQFF. The CDR3 DNA reads as TGTGCCACCAGCCAAGCAGGGACCTACAATGAGCAGTTCTTC.

V gene TRBV30 combines with J gene TRBJ2-5; weak D call: TRBD2 (6 bases). Germline CDR1 reads GTSNPN; CDR2 reads SVGIG (reference sequence). V dropped 6 bases and J dropped 1 base, with 12 bases sitting between them. The CDR3 runs to 13 residues. The CDR3 loop is CACSGLSQETQYF. For the CDR3, the DNA is TGTGCCTGTTCTGGACTATCCCAAGAGACCCAGTACTTC.

This chain connects TRBV29-1 to TRBJ2-7; D is unresolved. Germline V gene data show CDR1 as SQVTM and CDR2 as ANQGSEA. The germline V and J ends were trimmed by 4 bases and 6 bases, with 1 base remaining between them. The CDR3 loop spans 8 amino acids. CDR3 loop: CSVVEQYV. In DNA, the CDR3 is TGCAGCGTTGTCGAGCAGTACGTC.

The chain has TRBV29-1 and TRBJ2-3, with TRBD1 matching over 9 bases. Looked up from germline, CDR1 is SQVTM and CDR2 is ANQGSEA. V lost 3 bases and J lost 1; bases outside the gene matches: 5. The CDR3 sequence is 15 residues long. This CDR3 reads CSVEPRDRGTDTQYF. As DNA, the CDR3 is TGCAGCGTTGAGCCCCGGGACAGGGGCACAGATACGCAGTATTTT.

The J gene is TRBJ2-3, the V gene TRBV6-1; a weak D match, TRBD1 (6 bases). The CDR3 length is 16 residues. Trimming shortened V by 6 bases and J by 0 bases, and 16 bases separated the two germline ends. Germline V gene lookup returns CDR1 MNHNS and CDR2 SASEGT. For the CDR3, the DNA is TGTGCCAGCAGCCAATACAGGGACCCTAGCACAGATACGCAGTATTTT. Translating gives CASSQYRDPSTDTQYF.

The chain has TRBV29-1 and TRBJ1-2; D remains unclear. Germline loops: CDR1 SQVTM, CDR2 ANQGSEA. The germline V and J ends were trimmed by 2 bases and 6 bases, with 13 bases remaining between them. The CDR3 covers 13 residues. CDR3 DNA sequence: TGCAGCGTTGAAAGAGCAGTGAGGAATGGCTACACCTTC. This encodes CSVERAVRNGYTF.

J is TRBJ2-2 and V is TRBV29-1; no clear D. Germline CDR1 reads SQVTM; CDR2 reads ANQGSEA. The CDR3 loop spans 14 amino acids. The germline V and J ends were trimmed by 6 bases and 0 bases, with 11 bases remaining between them. CDR3 protein: CSVASTANTGELFF. The CDR3 region has the DNA TGCAGCGTAGCTAGTACTGCGAACACCGGGGAGCTGTTTTTT.

This chain connects TRBV20-1 to TRBJ2-3; D unresolved. Germline CDR1 is DFQATT and CDR2 is SNEGSKA (reference sequence). CDR3 size: 12 residues. The germline V and J ends were trimmed by 5 bases and 2 bases, with 8 bases remaining between them. The CDR3 protein is CSALSTTDTQYF. Here the CDR3 DNA reads TGCAGTGCTCTGAGCACCACAGATACGCAGTATTTT.

The rearrangement joins TRBV5-1 to TRBJ2-5; 9 positions match TRBD1. Germline V gene data show CDR1 as SGHRS and CDR2 as YFSETQ. Losses at the gene ends were 4 bases for V and 7 bases for J; bases not matched to a gene: 8. The length of the CDR3 is 14 residues. CDR3 sequence: CASSPRTGDGTQYF. The CDR3 region has the DNA TGCGCCAGCAGCCCCAGGACAGGGGACGGGACCCAGTACTTC.

The chain employs TRBV30 and TRBJ1-1; TRBD1 matches 9 bases. The CDR3 totals 19 residues. J lost 1 base, V lost 0 bases, and 15 bases had no gene match. The germline V gene has CDR1 GTSNPN and CDR2 SVGIG (reference sequence). Here the CDR3 reads CAWSVFRTGATAENTEAFF. CDR3 bases: TGTGCCTGGAGTGTATTTCGGACAGGGGCGACGGCTGAGAACACTGAAGCTTTCTTT.

This chain connects TRBV20-1 to TRBJ2-3, with 11 positions matching TRBD2. Germline-derived CDR1 and CDR2 are DFQATT and SNEGSKA (reference sequence). The CDR3 runs to 13 residues. With 3 bases clipped from V and 6 bases from J, the junction kept 2 bases outside the gene matches. Written as DNA, the CDR3 is TGCAGTGCTAGCCCTAGCGGGGGGGATACGCAGTATTTT. Its protein product is CSASPSGGDTQYF.

The chain joins TRBV30 to TRBJ2-3; D not certain. Trimming shortened V by 2 bases and J by 0 bases, and 6 bases separated the two germline ends. There are 13 residues in the CDR3. CDR1 is GTSNPN, CDR2 SVGIG, per germline (reference sequence). The CDR3 DNA reads TGTGCCTGGAGTTTTCCAAGCACAGATACGCAGTATTTT. Translated, it gives CAWSFPSTDTQYF.

This clonotype has a single count. The chain recombines TRBV20-1 with TRBJ2-1; weak D call: TRBD1 (5 bases). Germline CDR1 and CDR2: DFQATT and SNEGSKA (reference sequence). Trimming took off 3 bases at V and 2 bases at J, with 14 bases between the two ends. This CDR3 has 15 residues. CDR3 sequence (DNA): TGCAGTGCTAGGCATGGGGCTGGAACCTACAATGAGCAGTTCTTC. Amino acid sequence: CSARHGAGTYNEQFF.

The rearrangement links TRBV29-1 to TRBJ1-1; possible D gene TRBD1, 6 bases. The CDR3 has 13 amino acids. The V end was cut by 5 bases, the J end by 1 base, with 11 bases between. CDR1 is SQVTM, CDR2 ANQGSEA, per germline. DNA of the CDR3: TGCAGCGTTCATCTGGGACAGAACACTGAAGCTTTCTTT. Translation gives CSVHLGQNTEAFF.